These 20 T cell receptor beta chains share one sample of origin, sequenced in a study of blood T cell repertoires in COVID-19. This table comes from immunoSEQ multiplex PCR, and its TCRdb copy is limited to in-frame clones, with some not included. Here the sample spans tens of thousands of clones, around 83% being singletons. The sample taken for sequencing was peripheral blood. Receptor source: a woman aged 55 to 70 with acute or convalescent COVID-19.

About this clone: Other DNA sequences in this specimen translate into the identical CDR3. The V gene is TRBV6-6, the J gene TRBJ1-1, with 7 bases fitting TRBD1. The J segment lost 5 bases and the V segment lost 6 bases, leaving 3 bases of the junction unmatched. Germline-derived CDR1 and CDR2 are MNHNY and SVGAGI (reference sequence). This CDR3 spans 12 amino acids. The CDR3 sequence is CASSLQGTEAFF. CDR3 nucleotides: TGTGCCAGCAGCTTACAGGGGACTGAAGCTTTCTTT.

The rearrangement uses TRBV7-9 and TRBJ2-3; the match to TRBD2 covers 10 bases. Germline-derived CDR1 and CDR2 are SEHNR and FQNEAQ (reference sequence). The CDR3 has 15 residues. Trimming at V came to 4 bases and at J to 5 bases, leaving 6 bases not matched to a gene. CDR3 bases: TGTGCCAGCAGCTCCCTAGCGGGGGCGGGAGATACGCAGTATTTT. Encoded protein: CASSSLAGAGDTQYF.

This chain links TRBV11-2 with TRBJ1-1; a possible D gene is TRBD1 (5 bases). The V and J ends lost 3 bases and 4 bases respectively, with 12 bases between them. The CDR3 is 14 residues long. The germline CDR1 and CDR2 sequences are SGHAT and FQNNGV. The CDR3: CASSFGATGTEAFF. The DNA of the CDR3 is TGTGCCAGCAGCTTTGGGGCCACGGGCACTGAAGCTTTCTTT.

This clone was observed a handful of times. The chain is built from TRBV25-1 and TRBJ2-7; no clear D gene. Germline lookup yields CDR1 MGHDK and CDR2 SYGVNS. This CDR3 has 12 residues. V shed 1 base and J shed 4 bases, with 5 bases lying between them. The CDR3 nucleotides are TGTGCCAGCAGTGAATCAGGTTACGAGCAGTACTTC. It translates to CASSESGYEQYF.

This clone was observed once. V usage is TRBV6-5 and J usage is TRBJ1-4; 7 nucleotides match TRBD1. Trimming removed 2 bases from V and 5 bases from J; junction bases left unmatched: 5. The length of the CDR3 is 15 residues. Germline V gene data show CDR1 as MNHEY and CDR2 as SVGAGI. CDR3: CASSYQDRKNEKLFF. The CDR3 nucleotides are TGTGCCAGCAGTTACCAGGACAGGAAGAATGAAAAACTGTTTTTT.

The chain recombines TRBV6-1 with TRBJ1-2; D gene ambiguous. V was shortened by 1 base and J by 4 bases, with 7 bases between the two germline ends. Germline loops: CDR1 MNHNS, CDR2 SASEGT. This CDR3 has 13 residues. The CDR3 protein is CASSEGPGYGYTF. In DNA, the CDR3 is TGTGCCAGCAGTGAAGGGCCGGGCTATGGCTACACCTTC.

The chain recombines TRBV7-6 with TRBJ1-3; D possibly corresponds to TRBD1 (5 bases). The CDR3 loop spans 16 amino acids. Germline V gene data show CDR1 as SGHVS and CDR2 as FNYEAQ. V lost 5 bases to trimming and J lost 4 bases, with 18 bases between them. Here the CDR3 DNA reads TGTGCCAGCAGCACCGGCGGGGGACGCGGGGGAAACACCATATATTTT. Translation: CASSTGGGRGGNTIYF.

The genes are TRBV6-1 and TRBJ1-2, with 7 bases aligning to TRBD1. The CDR3 consists of 17 residues. Germline CDR1 MNHNS, CDR2 SASEGT. J lost 2 bases, V lost 3 bases, and 12 bases had no gene match. The DNA of the CDR3 is TGTGCCAGCAGTGACCAAGGACAGGCGACGCAAAACTATGGCTACACCTTC. The encoded protein is CASSDQGQATQNYGYTF.

The V gene is TRBV24-1, the J gene TRBJ2-5; 8 nucleotides match TRBD1. J lost 4 bases, V lost 5 bases, and 8 bases had no gene match. Germline assignment: CDR1 KGHDR and CDR2 SFDVKD. This CDR3 is built from 15 residues. The CDR3 coding sequence is TGTGCCACCAGTGCAGGGGACAGGAACCTAGAGACCCAGTACTTC. Protein sequence: CATSAGDRNLETQYF.

This chain uses TRBV9 with TRBJ1-6; maybe TRBD1 (5 bases). The CDR3 is made up of 22 amino acids. The germline V and J ends were trimmed by 0 bases and 7 bases, with 32 bases remaining between them. Germline V gives CDR1 SGDLS, CDR2 YYNGEE. CDR3 nucleotide sequence: TGTGCCAGCAGCGTAGATGGAAGATGGTCTCCGACCGAAAAGGGGCCGAATTCACCCCTCCACTTT. Its protein is CASSVDGRWSPTEKGPNSPLHF.

This rearrangement joins TRBV24-1 to TRBJ1-2; D is possibly TRBD1 (6 bases). The V end lost 9 bases, the J end lost 2 bases, and 6 bases lay between the germline ends. Looked up from germline, CDR1 is KGHDR and CDR2 is SFDVKD. This CDR3 has 11 residues. CDR3 nucleotide sequence: TGTGCCACCGGACAGAACTATGGCTACACCTTC. It specifies CATGQNYGYTF.

This clone has a single count. The chain is built from TRBV5-5 and TRBJ1-2; D remains unclear. Trimming took 3 bases from V and 4 from J, leaving 13 bases between them. CDR3 length: 14 residues. Looked up from germline, CDR1 is SGHKS and CDR2 is YYEKEE (reference sequence). The CDR3 DNA sequence: TGTGCCAGCAGCTCGTTAAGAGAGAGCTATGGCTACACCTTC. Amino acid sequence: CASSSLRESYGYTF. Full variable domain (remainder filled in from reference TRBV5-5 and TRBJ1-2): DAGVTQSPTHLIKTRGQQVTLRCSPISGHKSVSWYQQVLGQGPQFIFQYYEKEERGRGNFPDRFSARQFPNYSSELNVNALLLGDSALYLCASSSLRESYGYTFGSGTRLTVV.

The rearrangement links TRBV6-4 to TRBJ2-2, with D possibly matching TRBD1 (5 bases). From germline, CDR1 is MRHNA and CDR2 SNTAGT. Trimming cost V 4 bases and J 5 bases, with 11 bases left between them. The CDR3 loop spans 14 amino acids. Here the CDR3 reads CASSVGPGTGELFF. For the CDR3, the DNA is TGTGCCAGCAGTGTGGGGCCCGGGACCGGGGAGCTGTTTTTT.

The V and J genes are TRBV4-2 and TRBJ2-3, with a tentative D call TRBD2 (6 bases). Germline-derived CDR1 and CDR2 are LGHNA and YNFKEQ. The CDR3 runs to 15 residues. V was cut by 3 bases and J by 4 bases, with 14 bases left in between. The CDR3, as DNA: TGTGCCAGCAGCCAGGCGGGGTGGGGCTCAGATACGCAGTATTTT. As protein: CASSQAGWGSDTQYF.

CDR3 bases: TGTGCCTGGAAAGGCGGGGGGGCCGAAGCTTTCTTT. It codes for CAWKGGGAEAFF. This chain links TRBV30 with TRBJ1-1; possible D gene TRBD1, 6 bases. Germline assignment: CDR1 GTSNPN and CDR2 SVGIG (reference sequence). The CDR3 spans 12 residues. V was pared by 4 bases and J by 8 bases, with 14 bases between.

The V gene is TRBV29-1, the J gene TRBJ1-2, with D perhaps matching TRBD1 (6 bases). Germline CDR1 is SQVTM and CDR2 is ANQGSEA. This CDR3 spans 12 amino acids. V was clipped by 5 bases and J by 7 bases, with 14 bases between them. The DNA for the CDR3 is TGCAGCGTTCAACAGGGTATGGGTGGCTACACCTTC. Translating it yields CSVQQGMGGYTF.

The chain has TRBV14 and TRBJ1-2, with D uncertain. Trimming left V 4 bases short and J 2 bases short, with 5 bases between. The CDR3 runs 12 residues. Germline V gene sequence: CDR1 SGHDN, CDR2 FVKESK. In DNA, the CDR3 is TGTGCCAGCAGCCCCAGAAACTATGGCTACACCTTC. Protein product: CASSPRNYGYTF. Full variable domain (outside the CDR3, taken from reference TRBV14 and TRBJ1-2): EAGVTQFPSHSVIEKGQTVTLRCDPISGHDNLYWYRRVMGKEIKFLLHFVKESKQDESGMPNNRFLAERTGGTYSTLKVQPAELEDSGVYFCASSPRNYGYTFGSGTRLTVV.

The chain joins TRBV6-4 to TRBJ2-1, with 11 bases fitting TRBD1. V lost 3 bases and J lost 9; bases outside the gene matches: 4. This CDR3 region has 14 residues. Looked up from germline, CDR1 is MRHNA and CDR2 is SNTAGT. In DNA, the CDR3 is TGTGCCAGCAGTGAACAGGGACAGGGGGGTGAGCAGTTCTTC. As protein: CASSEQGQGGEQFF.

J is TRBJ2-7 and V is TRBV20-1; 8 bases fit TRBD1. CDR3 length equals 13 residues. V shed 3 bases and J 6 bases; nucleotides not matched to a gene: 7. The V gene's germline CDR1 is DFQATT and CDR2 SNEGSKA (reference sequence). DNA for the CDR3: TGCAGTGCTAGTCAGGGGGCGCACGGCGAGCAGTACTTC. Translating gives CSASQGAHGEQYF.

The chain links TRBV7-8 to TRBJ1-6; D ambiguous. V was cut by 5 bases and J by 6 bases, with 5 bases left in between. In germline, CDR1 is SGHVS, CDR2 FQNEAQ. The CDR3 covers 12 residues. In nucleotides, the CDR3 is TGTGCCAGCAGCCCCTTTAATTCACCCCTCCACTTT. Protein product: CASSPFNSPLHF.